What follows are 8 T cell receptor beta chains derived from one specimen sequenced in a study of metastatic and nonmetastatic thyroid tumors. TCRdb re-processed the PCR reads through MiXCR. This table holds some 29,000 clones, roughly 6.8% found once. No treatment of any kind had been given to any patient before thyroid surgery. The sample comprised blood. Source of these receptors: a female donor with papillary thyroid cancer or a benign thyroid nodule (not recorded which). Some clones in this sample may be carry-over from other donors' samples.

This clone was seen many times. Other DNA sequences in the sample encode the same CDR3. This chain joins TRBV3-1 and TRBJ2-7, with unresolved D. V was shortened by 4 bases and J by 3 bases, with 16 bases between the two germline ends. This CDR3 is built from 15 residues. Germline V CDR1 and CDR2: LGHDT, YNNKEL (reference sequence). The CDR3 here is CASSPPGSGFYEQYF. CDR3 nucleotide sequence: TGTGCCAGCAGCCCCCCTGGGTCGGGTTTCTACGAGCAGTACTTC.

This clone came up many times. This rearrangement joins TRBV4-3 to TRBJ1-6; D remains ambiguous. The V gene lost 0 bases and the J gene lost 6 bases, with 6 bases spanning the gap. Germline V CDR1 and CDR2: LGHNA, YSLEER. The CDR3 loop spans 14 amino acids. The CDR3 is CASSQDTLNSPLHF. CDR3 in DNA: TGCGCCAGCAGCCAAGATACTCTTAATTCACCCCTCCACTTT.

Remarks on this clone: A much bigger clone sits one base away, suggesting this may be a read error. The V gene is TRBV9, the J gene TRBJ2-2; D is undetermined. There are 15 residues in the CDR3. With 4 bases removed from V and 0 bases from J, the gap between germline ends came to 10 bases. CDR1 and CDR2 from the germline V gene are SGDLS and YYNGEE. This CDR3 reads CASSSTTTNTGELFF. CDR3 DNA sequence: TGTGCCAGCAGCTCCACGACAACGAACACCGGGGAGCTGTTTTTT.

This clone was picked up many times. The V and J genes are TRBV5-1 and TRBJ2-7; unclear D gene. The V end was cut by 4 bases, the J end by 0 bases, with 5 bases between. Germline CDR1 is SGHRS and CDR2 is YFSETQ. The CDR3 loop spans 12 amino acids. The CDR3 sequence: CASSTGSYEQYF. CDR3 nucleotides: TGCGCCAGCAGCACCGGCTCCTACGAGCAGTACTTC.

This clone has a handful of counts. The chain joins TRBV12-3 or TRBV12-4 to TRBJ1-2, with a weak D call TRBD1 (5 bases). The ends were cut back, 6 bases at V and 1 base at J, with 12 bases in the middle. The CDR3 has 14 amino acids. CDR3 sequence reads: CASSSRTLNYGYTF. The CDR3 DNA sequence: TGTGCCAGCAGCTCCCGGACACTTAACTATGGCTACACCTTC.

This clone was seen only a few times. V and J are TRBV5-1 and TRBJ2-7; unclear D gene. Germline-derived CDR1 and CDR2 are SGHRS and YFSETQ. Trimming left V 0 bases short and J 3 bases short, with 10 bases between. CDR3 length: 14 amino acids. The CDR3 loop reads CASSLDYRGYEQYF. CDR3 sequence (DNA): TGCGCCAGCAGCTTGGACTACCGAGGCTACGAGCAGTACTTC.

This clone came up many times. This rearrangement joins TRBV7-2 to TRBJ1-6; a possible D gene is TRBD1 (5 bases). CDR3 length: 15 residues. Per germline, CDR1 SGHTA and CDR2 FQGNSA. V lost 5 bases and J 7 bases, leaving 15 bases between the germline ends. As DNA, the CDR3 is TGTGCCAGCAGCCCAGTCGGAGGGGTAAATTCACCCCTCCACTTT. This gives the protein CASSPVGGVNSPLHF.

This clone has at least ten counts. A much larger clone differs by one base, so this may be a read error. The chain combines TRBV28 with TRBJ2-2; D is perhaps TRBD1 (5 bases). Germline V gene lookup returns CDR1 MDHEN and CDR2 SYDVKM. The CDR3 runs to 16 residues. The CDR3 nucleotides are TGTGTCAGCAGTTTAAACAGGTTCCTAGGGACCGGGGAGCTGTTTTTT. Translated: CVSSLNRFLGTGELFF.